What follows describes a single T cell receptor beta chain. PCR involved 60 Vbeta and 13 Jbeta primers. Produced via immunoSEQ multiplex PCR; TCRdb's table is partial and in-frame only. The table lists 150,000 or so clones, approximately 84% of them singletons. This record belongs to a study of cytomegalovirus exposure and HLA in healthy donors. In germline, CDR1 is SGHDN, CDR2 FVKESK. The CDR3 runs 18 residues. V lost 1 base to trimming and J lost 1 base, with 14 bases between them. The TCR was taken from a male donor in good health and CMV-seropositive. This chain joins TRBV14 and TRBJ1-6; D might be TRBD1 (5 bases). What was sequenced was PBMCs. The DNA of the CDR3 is TGTGCCAGCAGCCAAGCCCCGGGGGTCGGGTCCTATAATTCACCCCTCCACTTT. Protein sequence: CASSQAPGVGSYNSPLHF.